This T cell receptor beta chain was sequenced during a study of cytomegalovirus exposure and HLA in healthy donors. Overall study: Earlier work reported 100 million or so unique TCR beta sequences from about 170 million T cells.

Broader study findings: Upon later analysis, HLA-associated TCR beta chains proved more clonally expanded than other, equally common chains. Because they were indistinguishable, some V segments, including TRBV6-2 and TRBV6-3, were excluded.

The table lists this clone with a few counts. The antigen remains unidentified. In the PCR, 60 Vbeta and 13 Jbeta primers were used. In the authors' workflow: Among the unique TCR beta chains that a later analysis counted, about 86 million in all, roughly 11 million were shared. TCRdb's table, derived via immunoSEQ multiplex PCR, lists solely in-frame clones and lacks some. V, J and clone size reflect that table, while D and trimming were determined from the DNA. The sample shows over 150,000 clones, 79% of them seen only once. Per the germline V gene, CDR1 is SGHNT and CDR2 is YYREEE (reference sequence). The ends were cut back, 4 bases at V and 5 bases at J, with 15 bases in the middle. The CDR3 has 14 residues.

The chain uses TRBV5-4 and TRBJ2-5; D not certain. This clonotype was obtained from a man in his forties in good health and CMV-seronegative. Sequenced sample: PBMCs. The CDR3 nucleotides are TGTGCCAGCAGCATGTCGACGGGTCGGGAGACCCAGTACTTC. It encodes CASSMSTGRETQYF.